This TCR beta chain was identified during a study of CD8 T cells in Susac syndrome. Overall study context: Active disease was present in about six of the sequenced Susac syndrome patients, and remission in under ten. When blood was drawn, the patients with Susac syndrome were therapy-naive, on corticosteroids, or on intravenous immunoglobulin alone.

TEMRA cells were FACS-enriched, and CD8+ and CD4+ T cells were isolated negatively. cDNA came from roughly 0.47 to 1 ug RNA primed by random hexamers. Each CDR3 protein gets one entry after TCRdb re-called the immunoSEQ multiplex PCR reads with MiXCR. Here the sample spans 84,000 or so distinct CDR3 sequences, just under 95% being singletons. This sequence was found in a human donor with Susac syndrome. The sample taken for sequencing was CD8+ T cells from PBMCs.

CDR3 sequence reads: CATSRERTGSGTSGTPFRTGELFF. The CDR3 bases are TGTGCCACCAGCAGAGAAAGGACAGGGTCCGGGACTAGCGGGACCCCATTCCGCACCGGGGAGCTGTTTTTT. J is TRBJ2-2 and V is TRBV15; TRBD2 matches 13 bases. With 0 bases clipped from V and 4 bases from J, the junction kept 23 bases outside the gene matches. Germline-derived CDR1 and CDR2 are LNHNV and YYDKDF (reference sequence). The CDR3 is 24 amino acids.